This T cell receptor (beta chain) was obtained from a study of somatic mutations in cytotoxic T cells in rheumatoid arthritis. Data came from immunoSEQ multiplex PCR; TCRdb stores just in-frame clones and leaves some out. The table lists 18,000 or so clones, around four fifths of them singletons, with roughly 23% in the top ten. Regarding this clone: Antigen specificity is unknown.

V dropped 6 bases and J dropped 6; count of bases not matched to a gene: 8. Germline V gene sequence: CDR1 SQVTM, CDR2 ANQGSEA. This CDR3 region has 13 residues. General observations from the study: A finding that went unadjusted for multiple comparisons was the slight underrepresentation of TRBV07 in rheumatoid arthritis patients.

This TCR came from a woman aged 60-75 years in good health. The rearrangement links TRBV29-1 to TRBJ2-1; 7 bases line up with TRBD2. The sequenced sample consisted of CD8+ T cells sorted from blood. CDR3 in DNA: TGCAGCGTGCGGGAGTTGGGTACCAATGAGCAGTTCTTC. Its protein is CSVRELGTNEQFF.